This passage covers 28 T cell receptor beta chains from one sample sequenced in a study of graft-versus-host responses after intestinal transplantation. Only in-frame clones appear in the TCRdb table, and some are missing; sequencing was by immunoSEQ multiplex PCR. The top ten hold about 0.47% of the sample, which has around 26,000 clones, roughly 94% seen once. Sequences were derived from PBMCs, sampled 156 days after intestinal transplant. These receptors were taken from a human patient who received an intestinal transplant, so some T cells may come from the graft donor.

The gene calls are TRBV16 and TRBJ2-5; 9 positions agree with TRBD1. The CDR3 contains 18 residues. V gave up 4 bases and J gave up 2 bases; unmatched junction bases: 14. Looked up from germline, CDR1 is KGHSY and CDR2 is FQNENV. The CDR3 sequence: CASSLGRDREGLQETQYF. The CDR3, as DNA: TGTGCCAGCAGCCTTGGACGGGACAGGGAGGGACTGCAAGAGACCCAGTACTTC.

The chain is built from TRBV14 and TRBJ1-1; D is perhaps TRBD1 (5 bases). This CDR3 has 16 residues. V was shortened by 0 bases and J by 0 bases, with 11 bases between the two germline ends. Germline CDR1 is SGHDN and CDR2 is FVKESK. The CDR3 region has the DNA TGTGCCAGCAGCCAAGATTGGCCAGGGATGAACACTGAAGCTTTCTTT. This encodes CASSQDWPGMNTEAFF.

This chain joins TRBV20-1 and TRBJ2-1, with TRBD1 as a possible D gene (5 bases). This CDR3 is built from 11 residues. Germline CDR1 and CDR2: DFQATT and SNEGSKA (reference sequence). V lost 3 bases, J lost 13 bases, and 13 bases lay in between. CDR3 bases: TGCAGTGCTAGTGGTCCTGGACACCAGTTCTTC. Amino acid sequence: CSASGPGHQFF.

The chain uses TRBV2 and TRBJ2-1, with 8 nucleotides matching TRBD1. CDR1 SNHLY and CDR2 FYNNEI come from the germline V gene. The CDR3 extends over 14 amino acids. V dropped 7 bases and J dropped 6; count of bases not matched to a gene: 8. CDR3 sequence (DNA): TGTGCCAGCAACCGACAGGGGAAAGGCAATGAGCAGTTCTTC. As protein: CASNRQGKGNEQFF. The variable domain in full, with the rest retrieved from reference TRBV2 and TRBJ2-1, is EPEVTQTPSHQVTQMGQEVILRCVPISNHLYFYWYRQILGQKVEFLVSFYNNEISEKSEIFDDQFSVERPDGSNFTLKIRSTKLEDSAMYFCASNRQGKGNEQFFGPGTRLTVL.

A remark on this clone: The germline gene is not matched at one end of the junction; a read error may be the cause. The rearrangement uses TRBV6-1 and TRBJ2-3, with 9 bases that match TRBD2. CDR3 length: 17 amino acids. Germline-derived CDR1 and CDR2 are MNHNS and SASEGT. In DNA, the CDR3 is TGTGCCAGCAATGAAGCGGGGGGACACCCTAGCACAGATACGCAGTATTTT. It yields the protein CASNEAGGHPSTDTQYF.

The rearrangement links TRBV5-4 to TRBJ1-2; 7 nucleotides agree with TRBD1. The germline gives CDR1 SGHNT, CDR2 YYREEE (reference sequence). The V gene end was trimmed by 6 bases and the J gene end by 4 bases; junction bases not matched to a gene: 6. This CDR3 is 13 amino acids long. CDR3 nucleotide sequence: TGTGCCAGCAAGTTCGGGACAGCCTATGGCTACACCTTC. Its protein is CASKFGTAYGYTF.

V is TRBV15 and J is TRBJ1-2; TRBD1 agrees at 7 bases. V lost 4 bases, J lost 4 bases, and 12 bases stayed unmatched. From germline, CDR1 is LNHNV and CDR2 YYDKDF (reference sequence). CDR3 length: 16 amino acids. The CDR3 DNA is TGTGCCACCAGCAACTCTCCGGGACAGACTTTCTATGGCTACACCTTC. Protein sequence: CATSNSPGQTFYGYTF.

The rearrangement joins TRBV6-1 to TRBJ1-5; 12 positions match TRBD1. CDR1 MNHNS and CDR2 SASEGT come from the germline V gene. After removal of 4 bases from V and 4 bases from J, the junction contained 5 bases not matched to a gene. The length of the CDR3 is 16 residues. CDR3 DNA sequence: TGTGCCAGCAGTGGTCGGGGACAGGGGGCAAATCAGCCCCAGCATTTT. Protein: CASSGRGQGANQPQHF.

V is TRBV10-3 and J is TRBJ2-1; 14 bases align to TRBD2. Per germline, CDR1 ENHRY and CDR2 SYGVKD. V trimming: 3 bases; J trimming: 6 bases; junction bases outside the gene matches: 4. CDR3 size: 16 residues. The CDR3 bases are TGTGCCATCAGTGACGGACTAGCGGGAGGAGGCAATGAGCAGTTCTTC. Translated, it gives CAISDGLAGGGNEQFF.

The chain recombines TRBV27 with TRBJ2-7; D not resolved. The V end lost 2 bases, the J end lost 2 bases, and 7 bases lay between the germline ends. The CDR3 length is 13 residues. The germline CDR1 and CDR2 sequences are MNHEY and SMNVEV (reference sequence). CDR3 nucleotide sequence: TGTGCCAGCAGTTTACAATCCCCCTACGAGCAGTACTTC. Translation gives CASSLQSPYEQYF.

V usage is TRBV2 and J usage is TRBJ2-7, with 8 positions matching TRBD1. Germline values: CDR1 SNHLY, CDR2 FYNNEI. The trim removed 10 bases at V and 3 bases at J, leaving 11 bases unmatched. The CDR3 spans 14 residues. The CDR3 protein is CATTGGTDLYEQYF. CDR3 bases: TGTGCCACCACAGGGGGGACAGATCTCTACGAGCAGTACTTC.

The rearrangement uses TRBV19 and TRBJ1-4; no clear D gene. V was cut by 7 bases and J by 0 bases, with 9 bases left in between. The CDR3 is 14 residues long. Per germline, CDR1 LNHDA and CDR2 SQIVND (reference sequence). The CDR3: CASTRTATNEKLFF. In DNA form, the CDR3 reads TGTGCCAGTACCAGAACAGCAACTAATGAAAAACTGTTTTTT.

The V gene is TRBV6-4, the J gene TRBJ1-2; D might be TRBD1 (6 bases). CDR3 length: 14 residues. The germline gives CDR1 MRHNA, CDR2 SNTAGT. Trimming removed 3 bases from V and 2 bases from J, with 10 bases in between. CDR3 sequence: CASSEAGTNYGYTF. CDR3 DNA: TGTGCCAGCAGTGAAGCCGGGACAAACTATGGCTACACCTTC.

The CDR3 nucleotides are TGTGCCAGCAGCAAACTAGGCAATGAGCAGTTCTTC. It specifies CASSKLGNEQFF. This rearrangement joins TRBV6-5 to TRBJ2-1, with D possibly matching TRBD2 (5 bases). Per the germline V gene, CDR1 is MNHEY and CDR2 is SVGAGI. The CDR3 sequence is 12 residues long. Between the trimmed V and J ends, which lost 6 bases and 6 bases, there was a span of 9 bases.

The rearrangement links TRBV10-2 to TRBJ2-7; D perhaps matches TRBD2 (6 bases). CDR1 is WSHSY and CDR2 is SAAADI in the germline V gene. This CDR3 comprises 13 residues. V dropped 5 bases and J dropped 2 bases, with 10 bases sitting between them. CDR3 amino acids: CASSRGSPYEQYF. The DNA for the CDR3 is TGCGCCAGCAGTCGGGGGTCCCCCTACGAGCAGTACTTC.

This sequence joins TRBV6-6 and TRBJ1-4; D call uncertain. Germline V gives CDR1 MNHNY, CDR2 SVGAGI (reference sequence). This CDR3 is built from 13 residues. The V end was cut by 2 bases, the J end by 7 bases, with 8 bases between. The CDR3 sequence is CASSYRVGEKLFF. In DNA, the CDR3 is TGTGCCAGCAGTTACAGGGTTGGTGAAAAACTGTTTTTT.

This chain links TRBV14 with TRBJ2-1, with TRBD2 matching over 11 bases. The CDR3 is 17 residues long. The trim removed 0 bases at V and 3 bases at J, leaving 4 bases unmatched. Germline CDR1 reads SGHDN; CDR2 reads FVKESK. DNA for the CDR3: TGTGCCAGCAGCCAAGAACCCGGGACTAGCGGCTACAATGAGCAGTTCTTC. This encodes CASSQEPGTSGYNEQFF.

This clone was observed once. The chain recombines TRBV29-1 with TRBJ1-1; a possible D gene is TRBD1 (6 bases). Trimming took 8 bases from V and 8 from J, leaving 15 bases between them. Germline V gene sequence: CDR1 SQVTM, CDR2 ANQGSEA. CDR3 size: 11 residues. The CDR3: CSPYRVDEAFF. Written as DNA, the CDR3 is TGCAGCCCATACAGGGTTGACGAAGCTTTCTTT.

The J gene is TRBJ2-1, the V gene TRBV7-9; 7 nucleotides line up with TRBD2. This CDR3 spans 15 amino acids. Trimming took 3 bases from V and 5 from J; bases not matched to a gene: 7. The germline V gene encodes CDR1 SEHNR and CDR2 FQNEAQ (reference sequence). The DNA of the CDR3 is TGTGCCAGCAGCTTGAGCGGGGTCCCCCACAATGAGCAGTTCTTC. Protein: CASSLSGVPHNEQFF.

The chain is built from TRBV19 and TRBJ2-5; D gene unclear. CDR3 size: 14 residues. Germline lookup yields CDR1 LNHDA and CDR2 SQIVND (reference sequence). Trimming took 8 bases from V and 5 from J, leaving 18 bases between them. The CDR3 DNA reads TGTGCCAGTGGTAATTCGGCTAGTTCCGAGACCCAGTACTTC. This gives the protein CASGNSASSETQYF.

The V gene is TRBV7-9, the J gene TRBJ2-1, with 9 bases matching TRBD2. Unmatched junction bases numbered 5, after V lost 3 bases and J lost 5 bases. The CDR3 runs 15 residues. Per the germline V gene, CDR1 is SEHNR and CDR2 is FQNEAQ (reference sequence). The CDR3 nucleotides read TGTGCCAGCAGCTTCGAGCGGGAGGAGGACAATGAGCAGTTCTTC. Protein: CASSFEREEDNEQFF.

The chain employs TRBV28 and TRBJ1-1; D may be TRBD1 (5 bases). Trimming pared 11 bases from V and 0 bases from J, leaving 16 bases between. The CDR3 runs to 14 residues. Germline loops: CDR1 MDHEN, CDR2 SYDVKM. Written as DNA, the CDR3 is TGTGCCCGACCGAGGGGACTCATGAACACTGAAGCTTTCTTT. Its translation is CARPRGLMNTEAFF.

V is TRBV28 and J is TRBJ2-1; 10 bases are a match to TRBD1. V shed 6 bases, J shed 10 bases, and the junction held 9 bases outside the gene matches. This CDR3 has 14 amino acids. CDR1 MDHEN and CDR2 SYDVKM come from the germline V gene. The CDR3 loop is CASSPGTGAEEQFF. The DNA of the CDR3 is TGTGCCAGCAGCCCCGGGACAGGGGCGGAAGAGCAGTTCTTC.

The chain carries TRBV6-5 and TRBJ1-1; possible D gene TRBD1, 6 bases. The germline V gene has CDR1 MNHEY and CDR2 SVGAGI. V lost 0 bases and J 4 bases, leaving 12 bases between the germline ends. The CDR3 covers 15 residues. The CDR3 sequence: CASSYSGRGGTEAFF. CDR3 coding DNA: TGTGCCAGCAGTTACTCCGGCAGGGGAGGCACTGAAGCTTTCTTT.

The chain recombines TRBV28 with TRBJ1-1, with 11 nucleotides matching TRBD1. V lost 3 bases, J lost 9 bases, and 6 bases stayed unmatched. Germline CDR1 and CDR2: MDHEN and SYDVKM. The CDR3 length is 14 residues. CDR3 bases: TGTGCCAGCAGTTTCGGACAGGGGGCGAGTAAAGCTTTCTTT. Residues: CASSFGQGASKAFF. Filled out from reference TRBV28 and TRBJ1-1, the complete variable domain reads DVKVTQSSRYLVKRTGEKVFLECVQDMDHENMFWYRQDPGLGLRLIYFSYDVKMKEKGDIPEGYSVSREKKERFSLILESASTNQTSMYLCASSFGQGASKAFFGQGTRLTVV.

Only a few counts were recorded for this clone. The chain recombines TRBV10-2 with TRBJ1-5, with D perhaps matching TRBD1 (5 bases). Trimming took 4 bases from V and 1 from J, leaving 23 bases between them. Germline CDR1 reads WSHSY; CDR2 reads SAAADI. The CDR3 totals 19 residues. CDR3 in amino acids: CASSGTQTHTGMSNQPQHF. The CDR3 nucleotides read TGCGCCAGCAGTGGCACCCAAACCCACACAGGTATGAGCAATCAGCCCCAGCATTTT.

V gene TRBV6-7 combines with J gene TRBJ2-7, with 10 bases that match TRBD2. TRBV6-7 is an ORF; its function is uncertain. The CDR3 length is 15 residues. Trimming cost V 2 bases and J 7 bases; bases outside gene matches: 8. The CDR3 loop is CASSYEASGSGEQYF. The CDR3 nucleotides read TGTGCCAGCAGTTACGAGGCTAGCGGGAGCGGGGAGCAGTACTTC.

The CDR3 spells CASSFPANQETQYF. In DNA, the CDR3 is TGTGCCAGCAGCTTTCCGGCAAACCAAGAGACCCAGTACTTC. The chain uses TRBV7-2 and TRBJ2-5; D uncertain. CDR1 and CDR2 from the germline V gene are SGHTA and FQGNSA. The CDR3 runs 14 residues. V was shortened by 3 bases and J by 0 bases, with 8 bases between the two germline ends.